The 16 T cell receptor beta chains given below trace back to one sample, sequenced in a study of blood T cell repertoires in COVID-19. Repertoires were generated with immunoSEQ multiplex PCR, while TCRdb's copy carries only in-frame clones and drops some. The top ten clones hold roughly 2.4% of a sample with tens of thousands of clones, more than 70% of them seen once. The sequenced sample consisted of peripheral blood. Receptor source: a man between 65 and 85 years old with COVID-19, enrolled during active disease.

This rearrangement joins TRBV5-6 to TRBJ1-3; D remains unclear. V lost 0 bases and J 3 bases, leaving 4 bases between the germline ends. CDR3 length: 13 amino acids. The V gene's germline CDR1 is SGHDT and CDR2 YYEEEE. The CDR3 DNA sequence: TGTGCCAGCAGCTTGGAACTTGGAAACACCATATATTTT. Protein: CASSLELGNTIYF.

This clone has only a few counts. J is TRBJ2-7 and V is TRBV6-2 or TRBV6-3, with no clear D. Germline CDR1 is MNHEY and CDR2 is SVGEGT. With 4 bases removed from V and 6 bases from J, the gap between germline ends came to 13 bases. The CDR3 spans 13 residues. The CDR3 DNA sequence: TGTGCCAGCAGTTTATCCCGGGTAGGCGAGCAGTACTTC. Its protein product is CASSLSRVGEQYF.

The CDR3 is CASSRQATSTGELFF. In nucleotides, the CDR3 is TGTGCCAGCAGCCGCCAGGCTACGAGCACCGGGGAGCTGTTTTTT. This chain connects TRBV11-2 to TRBJ2-2; D gene unclear. Germline V lookup: CDR1 SGHAT, CDR2 FQNNGV. Trimming pared 5 bases from V and 4 bases from J, leaving 14 bases between. The CDR3 spans 15 residues.

This chain connects TRBV10-3 to TRBJ1-1; possible D gene TRBD1, 5 bases. Trimming removed 10 bases from V and 3 bases from J, with 18 bases in between. The CDR3 has 14 amino acids. The germline V gene encodes CDR1 ENHRY and CDR2 SYGVKD. The chain's CDR3 is CATTDKGRDTEAFF. The CDR3 bases are TGTGCCACTACGGACAAGGGCAGAGACACTGAAGCTTTCTTT.

The rearrangement links TRBV4-3 to TRBJ1-2; the D gene is possibly TRBD1 (6 bases). Germline V gene lookup returns CDR1 LGHNA and CDR2 YSLEER. V was pared by 6 bases and J by 0 bases, with 20 bases between. The CDR3 spans 17 residues. This CDR3 is CASRLELDRNSNYGYTF. The CDR3 DNA reads as TGCGCCAGCAGACTGGAATTGGACAGAAACTCTAACTATGGCTACACCTTC.

The chain uses TRBV27 and TRBJ2-7; TRBD2 agrees at 13 bases. V trimming: 6 bases; J trimming: 4 bases; junction bases outside the gene matches: 9. The CDR3 covers 16 residues. CDR1 is MNHEY and CDR2 is SMNVEV in the germline V gene (reference sequence). The CDR3 protein is CASSLLTSGRAYEQYF. CDR3 nucleotide sequence: TGTGCCAGCAGCCTCCTTACTAGCGGGAGGGCGTACGAGCAGTACTTC.

Concerning this clone itself: The junction and the germline gene differ at one end; a read error may be behind it. The rearrangement uses TRBV7-7 and TRBJ2-2; D is perhaps TRBD2 (6 bases). This CDR3 comprises 13 residues. Germline V gives CDR1 SSHAT, CDR2 FNYEAQ (reference sequence). Here the CDR3 DNA reads TGTGCTAGCAGCCTGACTAGTGCCGGGGAGCTGTTTTTT. Translation: CASSLTSAGELFF.

The rearrangement links TRBV7-2 to TRBJ2-5; the match to TRBD1 covers 7 bases. There are 14 residues in the CDR3. CDR1 and CDR2 (germline): SGHTA, FQGNSA. With V trimmed by 9 bases and J by 3 bases, 10 bases remained unmatched. Here the CDR3 reads CASASGQTKETQYF. In nucleotides, the CDR3 is TGTGCCAGTGCTTCGGGACAGACGAAAGAGACCCAGTACTTC.

V gene TRBV7-2 combines with J gene TRBJ2-1; D might be TRBD2 (6 bases). V was cut by 5 bases and J by 0 bases, with 8 bases left in between. The germline V gene has CDR1 SGHTA and CDR2 FQGNSA. The CDR3 length is 14 residues. The CDR3, as DNA: TGTGCCAGCAGCCGGGACTTCTCCTACAATGAGCAGTTCTTC. It codes for CASSRDFSYNEQFF.

The J gene is TRBJ1-5, the V gene TRBV19, with D perhaps matching TRBD1 (5 bases). The germline V and J ends were trimmed by 2 bases and 2 bases, with 10 bases remaining between them. Looked up from germline, CDR1 is LNHDA and CDR2 is SQIVND (reference sequence). CDR3 length: 15 residues. DNA of the CDR3: TGTGCCAGTAGTATACTAACGGGGGGCAATCAGCCCCAGCATTTT. This codes for CASSILTGGNQPQHF.

The chain joins TRBV7-2 to TRBJ2-7; 8 bases match TRBD1. Unmatched junction bases numbered 3, after V lost 1 base and J lost 1 base. This CDR3 comprises 15 residues. Per germline, CDR1 SGHTA and CDR2 FQGNSA. CDR3 sequence: CASSLGGDRSYEQYF. The DNA of the CDR3 is TGTGCCAGCAGCTTAGGAGGGGACAGGTCCTACGAGCAGTACTTC.

The gene calls are TRBV9 and TRBJ1-1, with 7 bases matching TRBD1. CDR3 size: 15 residues. Germline CDR1 reads SGDLS; CDR2 reads YYNGEE. Trimming removed 4 bases from V and 7 bases from J; junction bases left unmatched: 13. For the CDR3, the DNA is TGTGCCAGCAGCCCCACTCCAGGGGGACTTAGTGAAGCTTTCTTT. Its protein is CASSPTPGGLSEAFF.

The chain is built from TRBV5-4 and TRBJ1-6, with D perhaps matching TRBD1 (6 bases). The V end lost 0 bases, the J end lost 5 bases, and 9 bases lay between the germline ends. CDR1 and CDR2 from the germline V gene are SGHNT and YYREEE (reference sequence). This CDR3 spans 15 amino acids. CDR3 coding DNA: TGTGCCAGCAGCTTGGTGGGACAACATAATTCACCCCTCCACTTT. It is translated as CASSLVGQHNSPLHF.

The chain is built from TRBV10-3 and TRBJ2-2, with D uncertain. Germline-derived CDR1 and CDR2 are ENHRY and SYGVKD. The length of the CDR3 is 16 residues. V gave up 3 bases and J gave up 0 bases, with 11 bases separating them. In DNA form, the CDR3 reads TGTGCCATCAGTGACCCCAGGCACGCGAACACCGGGGAGCTGTTTTTT. Its translation is CAISDPRHANTGELFF.

This clone has a handful of counts. V gene TRBV6-1 combines with J gene TRBJ1-5; the D gene is possibly TRBD1 (5 bases). Looked up from germline, CDR1 is MNHNS and CDR2 is SASEGT. CDR3 length: 14 residues. Trimming stripped 1 base from V and 7 bases from J, with 11 bases between. Here the CDR3 reads CASSEVDIGQPQHF. The CDR3 bases are TGTGCCAGCAGTGAAGTGGACATTGGGCAGCCCCAGCATTTT.

This clone was detected once. This chain joins TRBV19 and TRBJ2-7; D may be TRBD2 (6 bases). Trimming removed 3 bases at V and 4 bases at J, with 16 bases between. Germline CDR1 LNHDA, CDR2 SQIVND (reference sequence). The CDR3 sequence is 15 residues long. The CDR3 region is CASSIGGAQVYEQYF. In DNA form, the CDR3 reads TGTGCCAGTAGTATTGGAGGGGCTCAAGTGTACGAGCAGTACTTC.